This TCR beta chain came from a study of control samples from healthy donors and cancer patients. This table comes from immunoSEQ multiplex PCR, and its TCRdb copy is limited to in-frame clones, with some not included. The sample includes 90,000 or so clones, 85% to 90% of them seen just once. Germline V CDR1 and CDR2: LNHDA, SQIVND (reference sequence). Losses at the gene ends were 5 bases for V and 0 bases for J; bases not matched to a gene: 9. This CDR3 has 16 amino acids. This sequence joins TRBV19 and TRBJ1-2; 7 bases align to TRBD1. The clonotype was recovered from a woman aged 60-75 years in good health. Sample: blood. CDR3 sequence (DNA): TGTGCCAGTAGTTTAGTGACAGGGAGCGCTAACTATGGCTACACCTTC. This encodes CASSLVTGSANYGYTF.